A selection of T cell receptor beta chains follows, all from one sample in a study of vaccination and CD4 T cells after COVID-19. These TCRs are of unknown antigen specificity. TCRdb re-analysed the PCR reads in MiXCR, keeping a single row per CDR3 protein. This sample has about 26,000 distinct CDR3 sequences, with 40% to 55% found just once. This specimen consisted of CD4+ T cells from blood, cultured in vitro, obtained before SARS-CoV-2 vaccination. The receptor source for this set is a human donor who received a COVID-19 vaccine. The CDR3 runs from the conserved cysteine through the conserved F or W. Each record gives: V gene, D gene, J gene, CDR3 length, clone size, CDR3 DNA, CDR3 protein. A D gene is named only where the DNA matches it firmly. Clone sizes are given selectively: once, few, many, or a class where the clone is expanded.

TRBV15	TRBD1	TRBJ1-5	16	few	TGTGCCACCAGCCCGATGACAGGGGGAGGCAATCAGCCCCAGCATTTT	CATSPMTGGGNQPQHF
TRBV5-8	TRBD1	TRBJ1-1	16	NA	TGTGCCAGCAGCTTGGTTATAACAGGGGGCAACACTGAAGCTTTCTTT	CASSLVITGGNTEAFF
TRBV15	NA	TRBJ1-6	20	NA	TGTGCCACCAGCAGAGTCCATGGGTCGGGGGAAGGTTCCTATAATTCACCCCTCCACTTT	CATSRVHGSGEGSYNSPLHF
TRBV19	NA	TRBJ1-5	14	few	TGTGCCAGTAGTATGCAGGGTAGGAATCAGCCCCAGCATTTT	CASSMQGRNQPQHF
TRBV7-2	NA	TRBJ1-6	17	few	TGTGCCAGCAGCTCCTCAGCTAAGGCCGGCGGGAATTCACCCCTCCACTTT	CASSSSAKAGGNSPLHF
TRBV24-1	TRBD1	TRBJ2-3	17	NA	TGTGCCACCAGTCAGACAGGGGGCCGTTTCAGCACAGATACGCAGTATTTT	CATSQTGGRFSTDTQYF
TRBV11-2	TRBD1	TRBJ1-5	15	few	TGTGCCAGCAGCTTACAGGGACAGAGCAATCAGCCCCAGCATTTT	CASSLQGQSNQPQHF
TRBV2	NA	TRBJ1-5	15	NA	TGTGCCAGCAGTGAAGGGGGGGGGAGCAATCAGCCCCAGCATTTT	CASSEGGGSNQPQHF
TRBV18	NA	TRBJ1-1	14	few	TGTGCCAGCTCATTGACCGACACGAACACTGAAGCTTTCTTT	CASSLTDTNTEAFF
TRBV11-3	NA	TRBJ2-7	15	NA	TGTGCCAACAGCTTGGGTTTCGACGGCTCCTACGAGCAGTACTTC	CANSLGFDGSYEQYF
TRBV24-1	TRBD2	TRBJ2-3	16	NA	TGTGCCACCAGTGATTTTACTAGCGGGGGGGCAGATACGCAGTATTTT	CATSDFTSGGADTQYF
TRBV5-1	TRBD1	TRBJ1-1	15	NA	TGCGCCAGCAGCAGAATCAGGGGGCAGAACACTGAAGCTTTCTTT	CASSRIRGQNTEAFF
TRBV5-4	TRBD1	TRBJ2-1	15	NA	TGTGCCAGCAGCTTGTACCAGGGGGCGTACAATGAGCAGTTCTTC	CASSLYQGAYNEQFF
TRBV11-3	NA	TRBJ2-5	13	NA	TGTGCCAGCAGCTTAATTATCGAAGAGACCCAGTACTTC	CASSLIIEETQYF
TRBV20-1	TRBD2	TRBJ2-2	17	NA	TGCAGTGCTAGAGTAGGGGGTAGCGGGGGGACGACCGGGGAGCTGTTTTTT	CSARVGGSGGTTGELFF
TRBV24-1	NA	TRBJ1-5	14	NA	TGTGCCACCAGTGATTCGGACAAGAATCAGCCCCAGCATTTT	CATSDSDKNQPQHF
TRBV11-3	TRBD2	TRBJ2-1	16	NA	TGTGCCAGCAGCTTAGATGGACTAGCGGGGGGGAATGAGCAGTTCTTC	CASSLDGLAGGNEQFF
TRBV20-1	NA	TRBJ1-1	14	few	TGCAGTGCTAGAGAGAGAGGGGCGAACACTGAAGCTTTCTTT	CSARERGANTEAFF
TRBV19	NA	TRBJ1-5	15	NA	TGTGCCAGTCGGGACTCTTTTGGTTTAAATCAGCCCCAGCATTTT	CASRDSFGLNQPQHF
TRBV30	NA	TRBJ1-1	15	NA	TGTGCCTGGACCCCAGGGGCAGGGGCCGACACTGAAGCTTTCTTT	CAWTPGAGADTEAFF
TRBV15	NA	TRBJ1-3	16	NA	TGTGCCACCAGTACTTACTCCGGGCCCTCTGGAAACACCATATATTTT	CATSTYSGPSGNTIYF
TRBV6-1	TRBD1	TRBJ1-5	12	NA	TGTGCCGTGACAGGGGGCGGCCAGCCCCAGCATTTT	CAVTGGGQPQHF
TRBV11-3	NA	TRBJ2-1	12	NA	TGTGCCAGCAGCTCGCTCTACAATGAGCAGTTCTTC	CASSSLYNEQFF
TRBV5-4	NA	TRBJ1-2	15	NA	TGTGCCAGCAGCTTGCGGAGCGGGGCCGGTTATGGCTACACCTTC	CASSLRSGAGYGYTF
TRBV15	NA	TRBJ2-6	15	few	TGTGCCACCAGCGGAGGGGGGAGAGGGGCCAACGTCCTGACTTTC	CATSGGGRGANVLTF